This T cell receptor (beta chain) was recovered during a study of vaccination effects on CD4 cells after COVID-19. In the study overall: Post-vaccine sample collection fell at a median of 72 days after the second dose. The study, taken as a whole, reports: Whether induced by infection or by vaccine, clones showed marked clonal contraction late after vaccination.

Profiled with immunoSEQ multiplex PCR; TCRdb holds only in-frame clones, not every one. This table has approximately 70,000 clones, about 80% appearing once. In germline, CDR1 is SGHDT, CDR2 YYEEEE. Trimming took 3 bases from V and 4 from J, leaving 12 bases between them. This CDR3 is 14 amino acids long. Turning to this clone: The target antigen is unknown.

Antigen-specific CD4+ T cells were expanded (with viral peptide pools) by the ViraFEST assay ahead of sequencing. A roughly ten-day culture period preceded the isolation of CD4+ T cells. Participants were given two doses of BNT162b2 or mRNA-1273 vaccine. The researchers cultured roughly 2.2 million PBMC per well with 8 to 10 IU/ml IL-2 and roughly 10 ug/ml peptides. V gene TRBV5-6 combines with J gene TRBJ2-3; the D call may be TRBD1 or TRBD2 (5 bases each). The specimen was CD4+ T cells from PBMCs cultured with HCoV-OC43 spike peptides, collected after COVID-19 vaccination. The subset was: HCoV-OC43 spike overlapping peptide pool stimulation. The sequence derives from a human donor who received a COVID-19 vaccine. Here the CDR3 DNA reads TGTGCCAGCAGCTGGGACGCGATCGCAGATACGCAGTATTTT. Translation: CASSWDAIADTQYF.